Below are 28 T cell receptor beta chains sequenced from a single sample in a study of blood T cells in healthy people across ages. Next came a second PCR, run for about 7 to 12 cycles, which used a sample-barcoded 5' primer along with a J-beta primer mix. Via MiXCR, TCRdb re-called the 5' RACE reads, giving one row per CDR3 protein. The repertoire holds around 700,000 distinct CDR3 sequences, with more than 20% as singletons. The same data also contributed to another study, on T cells of mothers and their children.

The specimen sequenced was blood. The receptors were sampled from a boy between 5 and 17 years old in good health.

The chain is built from TRBV6-2 or TRBV6-3 and TRBJ1-1; D is unclear. Germline loops: CDR1 MNHEY, CDR2 SVGEGT. The length of the CDR3 is 13 residues. V lost 7 bases and J 8 bases, leaving 17 bases between the germline ends. The CDR3: CASTQPGGREAFF. In DNA, the CDR3 is TGTGCCAGCACTCAACCGGGCGGAAGAGAAGCTTTCTTT.

There are a few counts of this clonotype. This CDR3 reads CASSPQGWGKNIQYF. CDR3 bases: TGTGCCAGCAGTCCACAGGGCTGGGGAAAAAACATTCAGTACTTC. The chain has TRBV27 and TRBJ2-4; tentative D call: TRBD1 (6 bases). This CDR3 contains 15 residues. From germline, CDR1 is MNHEY and CDR2 SMNVEV (reference sequence). V was clipped by 5 bases and J by 4 bases, with 15 bases between them.

The table lists this clonotype with a few counts. The V and J genes are TRBV29-1 and TRBJ1-1, with 9 bases fitting TRBD1. The CDR3 length is 14 residues. Germline loops: CDR1 SQVTM, CDR2 ANQGSEA. V trimming: 7 bases; J trimming: 2 bases; junction bases outside the gene matches: 8. CDR3 sequence (DNA): TGCAGCGCTCCGGGACAGGGTGCTAACACTGAAGCTTTCTTT. Amino acids: CSAPGQGANTEAFF.

This clonotype turned up a few times. Here the CDR3 DNA reads TGCGCCAGCAGCTTGGTGACTAGCGGCAACAATGAGCAGTTCTTC. Protein sequence: CASSLVTSGNNEQFF. The V call is TRBV5-1, the J call TRBJ2-1, with 9 bases that match TRBD2. The germline CDR1 and CDR2 sequences are SGHRS and YFSETQ. The CDR3 is 15 residues long. V lost 0 bases to trimming and J lost 5 bases; unmatched junction nucleotides: 3. Combining the CDR3 with reference TRBV5-1 and TRBJ2-1 gives the whole variable domain KAGVTQTPRYLIKTRGQQVTLSCSPISGHRSVSWYQQTPGQGLQFLFEYFSETQRNKGNFPGRFSGRQFSNSRSEMNVSTLELGDSALYLCASSLVTSGNNEQFFGPGTRLTVL.

In its sample, this clonotype was seen a few times. The chain links TRBV6-5 to TRBJ1-2; 8 bases match TRBD1. Germline CDR1 is MNHEY and CDR2 is SVGAGI. V trimming: 4 bases; J trimming: 8 bases; junction bases outside the gene matches: 3. The CDR3 spans 12 residues. CDR3 coding DNA: TGTGCCAGCAGTTCAGGGGGCGGGGGCTACACCTTC. Translated, it gives CASSSGGGGYTF.

This clonotype was detected only a few times. The CDR3 DNA reads as TGCGCCAGCAGCCAAGATCGGGACAGGGCTTTGTTTGGCTACACCTTC. Protein sequence: CASSQDRDRALFGYTF. The rearrangement links TRBV4-3 to TRBJ1-2; 9 nucleotides align to TRBD1. The CDR3 spans 16 residues. Germline V gene sequence: CDR1 LGHNA, CDR2 YSLEER. The ends lost 0 bases at V and 7 bases at J; junction bases unmatched: 9.

This clonotype was seen more than once but under ten times. This chain joins TRBV6-2 or TRBV6-3 and TRBJ1-4, with a tentative D call TRBD1 (5 bases). V lost 8 bases to trimming and J lost 8 bases, with 15 bases between them. Per germline, CDR1 MNHEY and CDR2 SVGEGT. The CDR3 runs 13 residues. This chain's CDR3 is CASSRQNGEKLFF. DNA of the CDR3: TGTGCCAGCTCCCGACAGAACGGGGAAAAACTGTTTTTT.

The chain combines TRBV4-1 with TRBJ2-7; tentatively, D is TRBD1 or TRBD2 (5 bases each). V lost 0 bases and J 3 bases, leaving 12 bases between the germline ends. This CDR3 has 15 amino acids. Looked up from germline, CDR1 is MGHRA and CDR2 is YSYEKL. Here the CDR3 reads CASSQDGTEFYEQYF. The CDR3 region has the DNA TGCGCCAGCAGCCAAGATGGGACGGAATTCTACGAGCAGTACTTC.

The J gene is TRBJ1-1, the V gene TRBV29-1; no clear D gene. Germline V lookup: CDR1 SQVTM, CDR2 ANQGSEA. The CDR3 runs to 10 residues. Trimming left V 7 bases short and J 2 bases short, with 5 bases between. For the CDR3, the DNA is TGCAGCGGGGCCAACACTGAAGCTTTCTTT. Protein: CSGANTEAFF.

This sequence joins TRBV11-2 and TRBJ2-5; no definite D call. This CDR3 is 16 amino acids long. Trimming cost V 0 bases and J 11 bases, with 22 bases left between them. Germline V gene sequence: CDR1 SGHAT, CDR2 FQNNGV. The CDR3 DNA is TGTGCCAGCAGCTTAGATCTGAAAGGCTCCTTCTTCGCGCAGTACTTC. It encodes CASSLDLKGSFFAQYF.

Only a few counts were recorded for this clonotype. This sequence joins TRBV14 and TRBJ2-1, with D perhaps TRBD2 (6 bases). The end of the DNA aligns better with TRBJ2-5, so the J call may be wrong. The CDR3 spans 15 residues. Germline CDR1 SGHDN, CDR2 FVKESK. The CDR3 nucleotides are TGTGCCAGCAGAAAATCGGACTACCCCGCGGAGACCCAGTACTTC. It codes for CASRKSDYPAETQYF.

The chain is built from TRBV20-1 and TRBJ1-6; D remains ambiguous. Trimming removed 1 base from V and 0 bases from J, with 7 bases in between. CDR3 length: 15 residues. Per germline, CDR1 DFQATT and CDR2 SNEGSKA (reference sequence). For the CDR3, the DNA is TGCAGTGCTAGAGCCCCCATCTCCTATAATTCACCCCTCCACTTT. It translates to CSARAPISYNSPLHF.

This clonotype was counted a few times. The V and J genes are TRBV29-1 and TRBJ2-2; 7 bases agree with TRBD1. This CDR3 has 12 residues. Germline CDR1 reads SQVTM; CDR2 reads ANQGSEA. With V trimmed by 7 bases and J by 5 bases, 4 bases remained unmatched. The CDR3, as DNA: TGCAGCGGAACAGGGGCGACCGGGGAGCTGTTTTTT. Residues: CSGTGATGELFF.

The chain links TRBV11-2 to TRBJ2-7; no definite D call. Germline V lookup: CDR1 SGHAT, CDR2 FQNNGV. The V end lost 2 bases, the J end lost 0 bases, and 17 bases lay between the germline ends. The CDR3 extends over 17 amino acids. For the CDR3, the DNA is TGTGCCAGCAGCTTACCCTGGACCGCCGCTAGCTCCTACGAGCAGTACTTC. This gives the protein CASSLPWTAASSYEQYF.

The chain couples TRBV7-2 to TRBJ1-4; 8 bases map to TRBD1. This CDR3 region has 14 residues. The ends lost 7 bases at V and 6 bases at J; junction bases unmatched: 7. CDR1 and CDR2 from the germline V gene are SGHTA and FQGNSA. CDR3 bases: TGTGCCAGCACCACGACAGGGGAGGATGAAAAACTGTTTTTT. This translates into CASTTTGEDEKLFF.

The chain couples TRBV10-3 to TRBJ1-2; 9 bases fit TRBD1. Germline V gives CDR1 ENHRY, CDR2 SYGVKD. The J segment lost 1 base and the V segment lost 10 bases, leaving 4 bases of the junction unmatched. This CDR3 has 13 residues. The CDR3 sequence: CATRQGDNYGYTF. The CDR3, as DNA: TGTGCCACACGACAGGGGGATAACTATGGCTACACCTTC.

The rearrangement joins TRBV7-2 to TRBJ2-2; TRBD2 might be the D (6 bases). This CDR3 has 15 amino acids. Germline V gene data show CDR1 as SGHTA and CDR2 as FQGNSA. The V end lost 1 base, the J end lost 4 bases, and 10 bases lay between the germline ends. The CDR3 sequence is CASSLGGGATGELFF. The CDR3 nucleotides read TGTGCCAGCAGCTTAGGCGGCGGGGCCACCGGGGAGCTGTTTTTT.

The V gene is TRBV20-1, the J gene TRBJ1-4; D gene uncertain. The CDR3 totals 16 residues. Trimming shortened V by 4 bases and J by 0 bases, and 15 bases separated the two germline ends. Germline CDR1 is DFQATT and CDR2 is SNEGSKA (reference sequence). The CDR3 region is CSATQGRIATNEKLFF. The CDR3 coding sequence is TGCAGTGCTACTCAAGGACGGATCGCAACTAATGAAAAACTGTTTTTT.

This clonotype turned up a few times. The chain recombines TRBV12-3 or TRBV12-4 with TRBJ2-5, with D hard to call. Trimming cost V 5 bases and J 5 bases, with 21 bases left between them. The CDR3 length is 16 residues. CDR3 sequence reads: CASSPGWAQSTETQYF. CDR3 nucleotide sequence: TGTGCCAGCAGTCCCGGTTGGGCCCAAAGCACGGAGACCCAGTACTTC.

V gene TRBV20-1 combines with J gene TRBJ1-2, with a possible D match to TRBD1 (6 bases). This CDR3 spans 14 amino acids. Germline V gene sequence: CDR1 DFQATT, CDR2 SNEGSKA (reference sequence). V lost 3 bases and J 8 bases, leaving 19 bases between the germline ends. The CDR3 is CSARGRQDIRGYTF. CDR3 sequence (DNA): TGCAGTGCTAGGGGCCGACAGGATATCCGGGGCTACACCTTC.

This clonotype came up a few times. The V gene is TRBV6-5, the J gene TRBJ2-7; 9 bases agree with TRBD1. J was trimmed by 2 bases and V by 7 bases; bases with no gene match: 6. The CDR3 spans 14 residues. Per the germline V gene, CDR1 is MNHEY and CDR2 is SVGAGI. The CDR3 DNA follows: TGTGCCAGCAAACCCGGGACAGGGACCTACGAGCAGTACTTC. This encodes CASKPGTGTYEQYF.

This clonotype was recorded a few times. The chain is built from TRBV25-1 and TRBJ2-7; D assignment may be TRBD1 or TRBD2 (5 bases each). The CDR3 totals 13 residues. The germline CDR1 and CDR2 sequences are MGHDK and SYGVNS. The germline V and J ends were trimmed by 2 bases and 5 bases, with 10 bases remaining between them. CDR3 sequence (DNA): TGTGCCAGCAGTGAAGGGGGTCCTGACGAGCAGTACTTC. Amino acid sequence: CASSEGGPDEQYF.

The chain has TRBV7-3 and TRBJ2-1; 8 nucleotides align to TRBD1. Germline trimming cut 5 bases from V and 6 bases from J; bases unmatched to any gene: 9. Germline-derived CDR1 and CDR2 are SGHTA and FQGTGA. The CDR3 is made up of 15 amino acids. The CDR3 coding sequence is TGTGCCAGCAGCCAAGCAGGGGGACAGGTCAATGAGCAGTTCTTC. This sequence encodes CASSQAGGQVNEQFF.

The chain has TRBV4-3 and TRBJ2-2, with D possibly matching TRBD1 (7 bases). The CDR3 length is 16 residues. V was shortened by 3 bases and J by 0 bases, with 11 bases between the two germline ends. Germline loops: CDR1 LGHNA, CDR2 YSLEER. The CDR3 region has the DNA TGCGCCAGCAGCCAGTCAGGGGGGTCGAACACCGGGGAGCTGTTTTTT. Protein sequence: CASSQSGGSNTGELFF.

V usage is TRBV7-9 and J usage is TRBJ2-7; 9 nucleotides match TRBD1. The CDR3 is 14 residues long. Germline lookup yields CDR1 SEHNR and CDR2 FQNEAQ (reference sequence). The V and J ends lost 5 bases and 4 bases, in that order; junction bases with no gene match: 6. In DNA form, the CDR3 reads TGTGCCAGCAGCCGGACAGGGGCGTCGTACGAGCAGTACTTC. Translation: CASSRTGASYEQYF.

The chain combines TRBV29-1 with TRBJ2-1; D may be TRBD1 (5 bases). The CDR3 totals 15 residues. CDR1 SQVTM and CDR2 ANQGSEA come from the germline V gene. The ends were cut back, 8 bases at V and 1 base at J, with 18 bases in the middle. The DNA of the CDR3 is TGCAGCACGCAAGGGGAAGGTTCATCCTACAATGAGCAGTTCTTC. This gives the protein CSTQGEGSSYNEQFF.

The genes are TRBV12-3 or TRBV12-4 and TRBJ1-4, with D unresolved. The CDR3 extends over 14 amino acids. V lost 5 bases to trimming and J lost 11 bases, with 18 bases between them. The CDR3 here is CASSLRHRVQKLFF. The CDR3 coding sequence is TGTGCCAGCAGTCTTCGACATCGGGTACAGAAACTGTTTTTT.

The chain has TRBV14 and TRBJ1-1, with TRBD1 matching 8 bases. Germline loops: CDR1 SGHDN, CDR2 FVKESK. With 6 bases clipped from V and 5 bases from J, the junction kept 5 bases outside the gene matches. The CDR3 loop spans 13 amino acids. In DNA form, the CDR3 reads TGTGCCAGCAGAACAACAGGGGGAACTGAAGCTTTCTTT. Its protein is CASRTTGGTEAFF.